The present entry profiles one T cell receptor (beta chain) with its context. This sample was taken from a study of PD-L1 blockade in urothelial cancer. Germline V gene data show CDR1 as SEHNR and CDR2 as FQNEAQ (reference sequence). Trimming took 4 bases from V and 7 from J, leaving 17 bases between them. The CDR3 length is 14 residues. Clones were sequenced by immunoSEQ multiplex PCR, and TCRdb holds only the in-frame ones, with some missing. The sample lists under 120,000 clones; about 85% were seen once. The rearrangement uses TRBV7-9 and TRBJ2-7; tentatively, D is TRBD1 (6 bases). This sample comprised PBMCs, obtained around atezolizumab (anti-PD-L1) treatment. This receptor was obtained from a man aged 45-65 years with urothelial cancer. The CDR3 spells CASSSAGEVWEQYF. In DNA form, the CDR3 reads TGTGCCAGCAGCTCGGCAGGGGAAGTATGGGAGCAGTACTTC.